These 11 T cell receptor beta chains were all obtained from the same sample, sequenced in a study of T cell repertoires in cytomegalovirus infection. Their cognate antigens are unknown. TCRdb reprocessed the reads via MiXCR and lists one record per CDR3 protein. This table has 450,000 to 600,000 distinct CDR3 sequences, 33% appearing once. This specimen was cultured PBMCs, taken from culture after CMV antigen stimulation. The origin of the receptors is a human donor in good health (CMV status not recorded). Some clones in this sample may be carry-over from other donors' samples.

The chain's CDR3 is CASSPFDRGQPQHF. For the CDR3, the DNA is TGTGCCAGCAGTCCCTTCGACAGGGGGCAGCCCCAGCATTTT. The chain couples TRBV6-5 to TRBJ1-5, with TRBD1 matching over 9 bases. Losses at the gene ends were 5 bases for V and 7 bases for J; bases not matched to a gene: 6. The V gene's germline CDR1 is MNHEY and CDR2 SVGAGI. The CDR3 runs 14 residues.

Here the CDR3 DNA reads TGCGCCAGCAGCCGTTCAGCGGGAGGTCTGGGCAATGAGCAGTTCTTC. It is translated as CASSRSAGGLGNEQFF. The genes are TRBV4-3 and TRBJ2-1; 9 bases are shared with TRBD2. Germline CDR1 reads LGHNA; CDR2 reads YSLEER. The CDR3 is 16 amino acids. With V trimmed by 4 bases and J by 6 bases, 10 bases remained unmatched.

V usage is TRBV20-1 and J usage is TRBJ2-3; a possible D gene is TRBD2 (6 bases). Germline V gives CDR1 DFQATT, CDR2 SNEGSKA (reference sequence). V was shortened by 3 bases and J by 5 bases, with 21 bases between the two germline ends. This CDR3 contains 16 residues. The chain's CDR3 is CSASWRVTGVGDTQYF. CDR3 in DNA: TGCAGTGCTAGTTGGAGGGTTACCGGGGTAGGAGATACGCAGTATTTT.

Only a few counts were recorded for this clonotype. J is TRBJ2-7 and V is TRBV5-1; D not certain. Germline values: CDR1 SGHRS, CDR2 YFSETQ. The length of the CDR3 is 14 residues. The V and J ends lost 4 bases and 0 bases respectively, with 11 bases between them. The CDR3 loop reads CASSIQSSSYEQYF. The DNA for the CDR3 is TGCGCCAGCAGCATACAGAGTTCCTCCTACGAGCAGTACTTC.

This clonotype was counted between two and nine times. The V and J genes are TRBV6-1 and TRBJ1-6; no reliable D call. Germline lookup yields CDR1 MNHNS and CDR2 SASEGT. CDR3 length: 12 residues. The V end lost 5 bases, the J end lost 6 bases, and 5 bases lay between the germline ends. Here the CDR3 reads CASSRRNSPLHF. The CDR3 DNA follows: TGTGCCAGCAGTCGTCGTAATTCACCCCTCCACTTT.

This chain joins TRBV20-1 and TRBJ2-1; 7 nucleotides line up with TRBD1. Germline V gene lookup returns CDR1 DFQATT and CDR2 SNEGSKA (reference sequence). CDR3 length equals 15 residues. V dropped 4 bases and J dropped 2; count of bases not matched to a gene: 8. CDR3 in amino acids: CSANFRDRAYNEQFF. In DNA, the CDR3 is TGCAGTGCTAATTTTCGGGACAGAGCCTACAATGAGCAGTTCTTC.

This clonotype occurred many times. The rearrangement joins TRBV7-2 to TRBJ2-3; TRBD1 agrees at 7 bases. Germline CDR1 is SGHTA and CDR2 is FQGNSA. The CDR3 runs 16 residues. V trimming: 2 bases; J trimming: 2 bases; junction bases outside the gene matches: 7. The CDR3 DNA is TGTGCCAGCAGCTTAAGTGTTGGGACAGCCACAGATACGCAGTATTTT. It yields the protein CASSLSVGTATDTQYF.

This clonotype was seen more than once but under ten times. The genes are TRBV7-8 and TRBJ2-2; 10 positions match TRBD2. Germline V lookup: CDR1 SGHVS, CDR2 FQNEAQ. The CDR3 is 17 amino acids. Trimming at V came to 2 bases and at J to 4 bases, leaving 7 bases not matched to a gene. The CDR3 sequence: CASSLPAGGPGTGELFF. CDR3 bases: TGTGCCAGCAGCTTACCAGCGGGAGGGCCGGGCACCGGGGAGCTGTTTTTT.

The chain has TRBV6-2 or TRBV6-3 and TRBJ2-3, with D possibly TRBD1 on 5 matching bases. CDR1 is MNHEY, CDR2 SVGEGT, per germline. The ends were cut back, 7 bases at V and 4 bases at J, with 15 bases in the middle. CDR3 length: 14 residues. The CDR3 region is CASKRAGSADTQYF. In DNA form, the CDR3 reads TGTGCCAGCAAGCGTGCAGGGTCGGCAGATACGCAGTATTTT.

In this sample, this clonotype turned up many times. This chain links TRBV6-5 with TRBJ2-5; D not resolved. V lost 5 bases, J lost 2 bases, and 9 bases lay in between. The CDR3 has 13 residues. Germline CDR1 is MNHEY and CDR2 is SVGAGI. CDR3 sequence: CASSPIRQETQYF. CDR3 DNA sequence: TGTGCCAGCAGTCCGATAAGGCAAGAGACCCAGTACTTC.

The sample holds a few counts of this clonotype. V usage is TRBV11-2 and J usage is TRBJ2-5; D may correspond to TRBD1 or TRBD2 (5 bases each). The germline gives CDR1 SGHAT, CDR2 FQNNGV. The CDR3 runs to 13 residues. V shed 5 bases and J shed 5 bases, with 12 bases lying between them. The DNA of the CDR3 is TGTGCCAGCAGCCGAATAGGGGAGGAGACCCAGTACTTC. It yields the protein CASSRIGEETQYF. Full variable domain (outside the CDR3, taken from reference TRBV11-2 and TRBJ2-5): EAGVAQSPRYKIIEKRQSVAFWCNPISGHATLYWYQQILGQGPKLLIQFQNNGVVDDSQLPKDRFSAERLKGVDSTLKIQPAKLEDSAVYLCASSRIGEETQYFGPGTRLLVL.